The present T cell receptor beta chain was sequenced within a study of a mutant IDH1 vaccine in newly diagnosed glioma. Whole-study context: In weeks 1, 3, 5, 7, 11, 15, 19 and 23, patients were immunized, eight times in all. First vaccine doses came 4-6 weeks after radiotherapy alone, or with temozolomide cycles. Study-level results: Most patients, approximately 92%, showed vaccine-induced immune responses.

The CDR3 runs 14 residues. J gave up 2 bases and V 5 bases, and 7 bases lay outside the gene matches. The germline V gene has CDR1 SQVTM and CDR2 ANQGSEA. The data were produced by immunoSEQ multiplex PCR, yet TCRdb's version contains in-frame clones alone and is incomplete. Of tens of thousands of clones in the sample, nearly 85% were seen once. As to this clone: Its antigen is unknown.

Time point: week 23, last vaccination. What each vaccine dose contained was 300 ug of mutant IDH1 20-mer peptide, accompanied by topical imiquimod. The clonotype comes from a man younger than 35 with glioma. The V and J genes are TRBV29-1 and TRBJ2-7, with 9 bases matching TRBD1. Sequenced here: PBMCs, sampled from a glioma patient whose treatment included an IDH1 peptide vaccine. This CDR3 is CSVSGQGITYEQYF. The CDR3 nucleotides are TGCAGCGTTTCAGGACAGGGGATCACCTACGAGCAGTACTTC.